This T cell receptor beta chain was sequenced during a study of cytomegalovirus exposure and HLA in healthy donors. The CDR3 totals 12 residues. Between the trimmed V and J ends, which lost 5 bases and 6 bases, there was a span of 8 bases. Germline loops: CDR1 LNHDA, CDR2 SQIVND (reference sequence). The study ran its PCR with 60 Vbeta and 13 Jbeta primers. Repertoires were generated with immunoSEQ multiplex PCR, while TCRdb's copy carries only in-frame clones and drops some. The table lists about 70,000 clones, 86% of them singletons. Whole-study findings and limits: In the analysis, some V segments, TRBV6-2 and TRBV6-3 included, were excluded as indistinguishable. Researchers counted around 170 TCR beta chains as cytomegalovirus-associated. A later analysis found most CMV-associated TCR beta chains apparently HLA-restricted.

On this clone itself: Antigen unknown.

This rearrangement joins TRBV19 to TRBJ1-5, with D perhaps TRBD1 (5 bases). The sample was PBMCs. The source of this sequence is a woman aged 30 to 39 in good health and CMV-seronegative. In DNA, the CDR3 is TGTGCCAGTAGTGGGGGGGTTCAGCCCCAGCATTTT. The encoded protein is CASSGGVQPQHF.